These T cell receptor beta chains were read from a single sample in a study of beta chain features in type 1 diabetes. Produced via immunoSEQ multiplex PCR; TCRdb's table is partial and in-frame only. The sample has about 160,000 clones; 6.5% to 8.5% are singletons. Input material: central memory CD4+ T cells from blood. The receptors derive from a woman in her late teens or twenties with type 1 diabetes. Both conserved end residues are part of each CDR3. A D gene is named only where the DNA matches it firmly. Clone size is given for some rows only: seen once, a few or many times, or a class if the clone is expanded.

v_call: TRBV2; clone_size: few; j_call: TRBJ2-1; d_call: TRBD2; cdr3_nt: TGTGCCAGCAGGGGACCGGGACTAGCGGGGGGCAATGAGCAGTTCTTC; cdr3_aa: CASRGPGLAGGNEQFF
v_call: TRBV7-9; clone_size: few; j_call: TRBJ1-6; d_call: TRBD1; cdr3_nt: TGTGCCAGCAGCTCCCGAGAGACAGGGTTTGAGTCACCCCTCCACTTT; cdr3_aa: CASSSRETGFESPLHF
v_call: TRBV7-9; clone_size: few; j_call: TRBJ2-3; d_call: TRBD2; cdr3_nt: TGTGCCAGCAGCTCGACTAGCGGGGGGAGCACAGATACGCAGTATTTT; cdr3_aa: CASSSTSGGSTDTQYF
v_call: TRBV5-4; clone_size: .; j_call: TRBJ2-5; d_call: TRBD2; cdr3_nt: TGTGCCAGCAGCTTAGGGTCTTGGGGCACTAGCGGGCAAGAGACCCAGTACTTC; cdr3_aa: CASSLGSWGTSGQETQYF
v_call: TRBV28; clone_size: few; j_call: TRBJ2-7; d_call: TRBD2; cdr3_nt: TGTGCCAGCAGTTATGGGGGGGTTTACGAGCAGTACTTC; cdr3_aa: CASSYGGVYEQYF
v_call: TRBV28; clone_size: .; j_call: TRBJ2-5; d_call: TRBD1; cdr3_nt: TGTGCCAGCAGTTCGACAGGGCAGGGGGAGACCCAGTACTTC; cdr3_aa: CASSSTGQGETQYF
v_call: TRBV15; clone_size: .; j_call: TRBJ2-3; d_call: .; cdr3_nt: TGTGCCACCAGCAGAGATAAAACAGGGAGCACAGATACGCAGTATTTT; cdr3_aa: CATSRDKTGSTDTQYF
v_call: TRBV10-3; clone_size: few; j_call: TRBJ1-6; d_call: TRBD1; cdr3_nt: TGTGCCATCAGTGAGGAGGGACAGGGACAATCACCCCTCCACTTT; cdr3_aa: CAISEEGQGQSPLHF
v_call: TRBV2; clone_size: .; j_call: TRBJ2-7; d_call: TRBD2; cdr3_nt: TGTGCCAGCAGCGGGACTAGCTGGGACTACGAGCAGTACTTC; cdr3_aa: CASSGTSWDYEQYF
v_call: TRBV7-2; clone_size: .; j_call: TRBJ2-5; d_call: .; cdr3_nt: TGTGCCAGCAGCTTCCAGGGGTGGCGAGAGACCCAGTACTTC; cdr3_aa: CASSFQGWRETQYF
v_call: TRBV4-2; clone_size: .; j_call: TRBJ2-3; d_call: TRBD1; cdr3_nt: TGTGCCAGCAGCCAAGGACAGGGGCCGGATACGCAGTATTTT; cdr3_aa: CASSQGQGPDTQYF
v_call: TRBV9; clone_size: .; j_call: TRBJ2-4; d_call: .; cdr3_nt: TGTGCCAGCAGCGTAGGGCCTTGGCGGGGCCTTGAAAGCAAAAACATTCAGTACTTC; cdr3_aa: CASSVGPWRGLESKNIQYF
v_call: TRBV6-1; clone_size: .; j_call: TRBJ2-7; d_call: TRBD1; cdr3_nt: TGTGCCAGCAGTGAAGCCGGGACAGGGGCCTACGAGCAGTACTTC; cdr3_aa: CASSEAGTGAYEQYF
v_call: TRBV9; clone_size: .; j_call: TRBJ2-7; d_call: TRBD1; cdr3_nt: TGTGCCAGCAGCGTGGGACAGGGCCTGTCCTACGAGCAGTACTTC; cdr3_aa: CASSVGQGLSYEQYF
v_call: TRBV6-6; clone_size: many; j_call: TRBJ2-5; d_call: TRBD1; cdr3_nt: TGTGCCACACAACAGGGGGTGGTGGAGACCCAGTACTTC; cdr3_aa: CATQQGVVETQYF
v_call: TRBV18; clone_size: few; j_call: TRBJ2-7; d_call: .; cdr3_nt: TGTGCCAGCTCACCAAGGACCAGGGGATACGAGCAGTACTTC; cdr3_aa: CASSPRTRGYEQYF
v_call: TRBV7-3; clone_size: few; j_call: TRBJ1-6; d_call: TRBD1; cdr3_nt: TGTGCCAGCAGCCGGACAGGGGCTTCACCCCTCCACTTT; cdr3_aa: CASSRTGASPLHF
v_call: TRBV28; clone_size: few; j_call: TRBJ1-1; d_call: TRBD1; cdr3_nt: TGTGCCAGCAGTTTGTCCCCGACAGGGGAAGCTTTCTTT; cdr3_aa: CASSLSPTGEAFF
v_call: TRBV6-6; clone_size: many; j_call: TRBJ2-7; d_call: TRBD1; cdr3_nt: TGTGCCAGCAAGGACAGGGAGGACTCCTACGAGCAGTACTTC; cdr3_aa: CASKDREDSYEQYF
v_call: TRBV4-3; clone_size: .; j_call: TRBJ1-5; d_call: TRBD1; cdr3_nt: TGCGCCAGCAGCCTCGGGACAGGGCAGCCCCAGCATTTT; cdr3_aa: CASSLGTGQPQHF
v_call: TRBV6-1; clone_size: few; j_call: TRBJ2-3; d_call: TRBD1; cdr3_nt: TGTGCCAGCAGCCTTACAGGGGGCGCAGATACGCAGTATTTT; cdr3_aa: CASSLTGGADTQYF
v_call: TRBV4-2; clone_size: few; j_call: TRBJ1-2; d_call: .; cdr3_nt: TGTGCCAGCAGCCAAGGCCCGGGGGGGCCGGATGGCTACACCTTC; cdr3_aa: CASSQGPGGPDGYTF
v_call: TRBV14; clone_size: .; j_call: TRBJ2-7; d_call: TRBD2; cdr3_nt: TGTGCCAGCAGTCCGATACCTGCGGGGGCCTACGAGCAGTACTTC; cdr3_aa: CASSPIPAGAYEQYF
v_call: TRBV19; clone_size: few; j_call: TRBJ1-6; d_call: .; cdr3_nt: TGTGCCAGTACCGAACAGCCTAATTCACCCCTCCACTTT; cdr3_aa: CASTEQPNSPLHF
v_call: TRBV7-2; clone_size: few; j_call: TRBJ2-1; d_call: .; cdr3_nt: TGTGCCAGCAGCTTTACTAGCTATGAGCAGTTCTTC; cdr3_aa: CASSFTSYEQFF
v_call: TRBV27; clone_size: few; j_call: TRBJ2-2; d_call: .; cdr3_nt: TGTGCCAGCAGTATCCGGGTCCACACCGGGGAGCTGTTTTTT; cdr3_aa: CASSIRVHTGELFF
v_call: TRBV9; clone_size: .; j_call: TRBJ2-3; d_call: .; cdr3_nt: TGTGCCAGCAGCGTAGGTGGAGCGGATACGCAGTATTTT; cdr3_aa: CASSVGGADTQYF
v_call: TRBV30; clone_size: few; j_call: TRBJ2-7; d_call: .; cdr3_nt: TGTGCCTGGAGGATGGCGGGAAGCTCCTACGAGCAGTACTTC; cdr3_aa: CAWRMAGSSYEQYF
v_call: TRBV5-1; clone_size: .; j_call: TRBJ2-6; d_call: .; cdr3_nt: TGCGCCAGCAGCTATTCAGGGACTGGGGCCAACGTCCTGACTTTC; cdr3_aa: CASSYSGTGANVLTF
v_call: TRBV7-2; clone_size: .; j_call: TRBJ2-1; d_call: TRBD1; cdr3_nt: TGTGCCAGCAGCCGTCCGGGACAGGGAGGCAATGAGCAGTTCTTC; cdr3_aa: CASSRPGQGGNEQFF
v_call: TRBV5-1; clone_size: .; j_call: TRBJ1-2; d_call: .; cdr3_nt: TGCGCCAGCAGCTTGGGCAGCGTATCTAACTATGGCTACACCTTC; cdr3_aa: CASSLGSVSNYGYTF
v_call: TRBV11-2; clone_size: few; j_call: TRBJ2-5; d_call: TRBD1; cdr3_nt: TGTGCCAGCAGCCCCTCCACAGGGGGCGGGGAGACCCAGTACTTC; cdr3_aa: CASSPSTGGGETQYF
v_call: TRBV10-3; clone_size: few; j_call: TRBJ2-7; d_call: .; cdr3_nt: TGTGCCACCGGGGGTCTCCCACCTCACTACGAGCAGTACTTC; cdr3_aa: CATGGLPPHYEQYF
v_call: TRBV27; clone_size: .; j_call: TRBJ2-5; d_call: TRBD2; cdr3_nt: TGTGCCAGCAGTTTATCGGCTAGCGGGAGTAAGACCCAGTACTTC; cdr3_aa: CASSLSASGSKTQYF
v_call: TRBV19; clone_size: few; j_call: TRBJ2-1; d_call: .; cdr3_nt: TGTGCCAGTAGTAATGCGCGGGCCCGGATCCCATTTGAGCAGTTCTTC; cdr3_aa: CASSNARARIPFEQFF
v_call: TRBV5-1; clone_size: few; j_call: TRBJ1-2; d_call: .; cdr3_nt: TGCGCCAGCAGCCGACTTACGGCTTCTGTTGGCTACACCTTC; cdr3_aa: CASSRLTASVGYTF
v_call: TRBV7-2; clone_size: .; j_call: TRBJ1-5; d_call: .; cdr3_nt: TGTGCCAGCAGCTTAGATATCCAGCCCCAGCATTTT; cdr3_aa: CASSLDIQPQHF
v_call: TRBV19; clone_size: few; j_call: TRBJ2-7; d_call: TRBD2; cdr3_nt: TGTGCCAGTAGTAATGCGGGAGTGACGGGGGAGCAGTACTTC; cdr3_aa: CASSNAGVTGEQYF
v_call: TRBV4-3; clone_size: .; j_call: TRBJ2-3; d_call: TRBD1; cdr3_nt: TGCGCCAGCAGCCAAGAGGGACAGGGTTCTAGCACAGATACGCAGTATTTT; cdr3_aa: CASSQEGQGSSTDTQYF
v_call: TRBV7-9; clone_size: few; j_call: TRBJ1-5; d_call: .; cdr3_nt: TGTGCCAGCAGGGTGGGGGGGGGAAATCAGCCCCAGCATTTT; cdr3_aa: CASRVGGGNQPQHF
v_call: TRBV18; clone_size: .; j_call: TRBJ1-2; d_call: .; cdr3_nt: TGTGCCAGCTCACCTGGAGGGGCCCGGGGGAACTATGGCTACACCTTC; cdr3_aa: CASSPGGARGNYGYTF
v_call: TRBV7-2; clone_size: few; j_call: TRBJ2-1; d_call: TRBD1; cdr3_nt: TGTGCCAGCACCTCGGGACAGGGGGCTTATGAGCAGTTCTTC; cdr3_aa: CASTSGQGAYEQFF
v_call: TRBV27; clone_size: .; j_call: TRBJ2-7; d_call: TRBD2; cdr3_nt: TGTGCCAGCAGTAGGCGACTAGCGGCCTACGAGCAGTACTTC; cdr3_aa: CASSRRLAAYEQYF
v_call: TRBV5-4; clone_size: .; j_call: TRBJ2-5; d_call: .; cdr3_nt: TGTGCCAGCAGCCGGTCGGGGGAGGAGACCCAGTACTTC; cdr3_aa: CASSRSGEETQYF
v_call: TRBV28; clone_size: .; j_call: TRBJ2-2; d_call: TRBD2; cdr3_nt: TGTGCCAGCAGTTCCGGGACTAGCAGTTCCACCGGGGAGCTGTTTTTT; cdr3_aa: CASSSGTSSSTGELFF